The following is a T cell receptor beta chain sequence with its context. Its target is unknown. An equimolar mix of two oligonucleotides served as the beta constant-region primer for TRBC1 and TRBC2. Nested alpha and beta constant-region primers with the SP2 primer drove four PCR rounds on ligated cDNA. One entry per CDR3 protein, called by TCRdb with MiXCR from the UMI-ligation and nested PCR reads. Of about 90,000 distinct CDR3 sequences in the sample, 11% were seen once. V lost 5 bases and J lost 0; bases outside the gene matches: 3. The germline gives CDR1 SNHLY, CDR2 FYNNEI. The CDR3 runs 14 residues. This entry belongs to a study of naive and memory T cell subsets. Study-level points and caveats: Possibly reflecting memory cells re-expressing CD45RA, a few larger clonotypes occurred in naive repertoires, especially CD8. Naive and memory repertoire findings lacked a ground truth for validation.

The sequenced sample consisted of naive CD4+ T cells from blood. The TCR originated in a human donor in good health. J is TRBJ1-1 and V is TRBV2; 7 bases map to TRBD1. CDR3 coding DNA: TGTGCCAGCAGTCACAGGGGTATGAACACTGAAGCTTTCTTT. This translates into CASSHRGMNTEAFF.